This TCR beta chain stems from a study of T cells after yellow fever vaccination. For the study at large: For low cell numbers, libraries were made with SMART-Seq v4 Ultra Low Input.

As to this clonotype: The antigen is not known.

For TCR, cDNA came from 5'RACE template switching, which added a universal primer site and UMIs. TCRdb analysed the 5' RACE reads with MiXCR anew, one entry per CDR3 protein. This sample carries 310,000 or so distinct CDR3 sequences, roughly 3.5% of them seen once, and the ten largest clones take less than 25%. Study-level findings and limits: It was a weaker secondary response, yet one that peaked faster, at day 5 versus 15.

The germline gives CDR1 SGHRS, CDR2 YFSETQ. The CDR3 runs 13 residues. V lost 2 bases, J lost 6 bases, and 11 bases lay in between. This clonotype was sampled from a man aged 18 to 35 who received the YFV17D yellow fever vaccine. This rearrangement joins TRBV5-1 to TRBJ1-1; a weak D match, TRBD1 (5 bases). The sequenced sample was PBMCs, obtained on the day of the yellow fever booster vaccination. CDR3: CASSFGGSSEAFF. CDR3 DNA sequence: TGCGCCAGCAGCTTCGGGGGTTCCTCTGAAGCTTTCTTT.